This T cell receptor (beta chain) was sequenced in a study of cytotoxic CD8 clonotypes in ibrutinib-treated CLL. About the study: By median roughly 65 months, about 12 had progressed and approximately 15 stayed remitted; responses had been 2 complete and some 24 partial. A mean of about 240,000 productive templates and more than 75,000 productive rearrangements was obtained per sample.

Here immunoSEQ multiplex PCR was the method, and the copy in TCRdb shows in-frame clones only, minus some. The table has about 140,000 clones, roughly three quarters seen once. This material consisted of PBMCs, taken after 24 months of ibrutinib treatment. The clonotype originates from a human donor with chronic lymphocytic leukemia.

The CDR3 spells CASSFLWQEDATNEKLFF. CDR3 coding DNA: TGTGCCAGCAGTTTCCTGTGGCAGGAGGATGCAACTAATGAAAAACTGTTTTTT. The rearrangement uses TRBV28 and TRBJ1-4; no firm D call. Germline loops: CDR1 MDHEN, CDR2 SYDVKM. The CDR3 is made up of 18 amino acids. V lost 3 bases and J 0 bases, leaving 17 bases between the germline ends.